This T cell receptor beta chain came from a study of cytomegalovirus exposure and HLA in healthy donors. Note on this clone: The antigen is unknown.

The V gene's germline CDR1 is LNHDA and CDR2 SQIVND (reference sequence). J lost 7 bases, V lost 3 bases, and 9 bases had no gene match. This CDR3 contains 17 residues. 60 Vbeta and 13 Jbeta primers were used in PCR. Clones were read by immunoSEQ multiplex PCR, and TCRdb kept only the in-frame ones, dropping some. The profile covers some 150,000 clones, with almost 80% appearing a single time and 1.7% taken by the ten largest. The study, taken as a whole, reports: DRB1 had the most TCR associations and HLA-C the fewest, a later analysis found, with rates varying by HLA locus. Productive rates of about 90% or about 30% were seen for most TCR beta V segments in an earlier analysis.

The chain is built from TRBV19 and TRBJ1-4; TRBD1 agrees at 12 bases. This TCR was sampled from a woman under 40 in good health and CMV-seronegative. Sequencing was performed on PBMCs. CDR3 nucleotide sequence: TGTGCCAGTAGTATCGGGACAGGGGGCGCCGGCGGTGAAAAACTGTTTTTT. This gives the protein CASSIGTGGAGGEKLFF.